The 8 T cell receptor beta chains given below trace back to one sample, sequenced in a study of PD-1 blockade in classical Hodgkin lymphoma. Relapse after autologous stem cell transplantation occurred in every patient, and brentuximab vedotin exposure varied. Here immunoSEQ multiplex PCR was the method, and the copy in TCRdb shows in-frame clones only, minus some. The sample holds 30,000 or so clones, 82% seen once. The sample here was peripheral blood mononuclear cells (PBMCs), taken at baseline. All receptors come from a human donor with classical Hodgkin lymphoma.

CDR3 sequence reads: CASSEQGGINEKLFF. The CDR3 DNA is TGTGCCAGCAGTGAGCAGGGCGGAATTAATGAAAAACTGTTTTTT. V and J are TRBV2 and TRBJ1-4; weak D call: TRBD1 (5 bases). V lost 3 bases to trimming and J lost 4 bases, with 12 bases between them. The CDR3 covers 15 residues. Germline CDR1 reads SNHLY; CDR2 reads FYNNEI.

The chain links TRBV7-9 to TRBJ2-1; maybe TRBD1 (5 bases). The germline V and J ends were trimmed by 5 bases and 5 bases, with 16 bases remaining between them. The germline V gene encodes CDR1 SEHNR and CDR2 FQNEAQ (reference sequence). CDR3 length: 15 amino acids. The CDR3 DNA follows: TGTGCCAGCAGCCCCGACAGAATAAGTAACAATGAGCAGTTCTTC. As protein: CASSPDRISNNEQFF.

Concerning this clone itself: This sample also contains other DNA sequences that code for the same CDR3. The gene calls are TRBV29-1 and TRBJ1-2; weak D call: TRBD1 (5 bases). In germline, CDR1 is SQVTM, CDR2 ANQGSEA. This CDR3 has 11 residues. The ends were cut back, 7 bases at V and 6 bases at J, with 12 bases in the middle. As DNA, the CDR3 is TGCAGCGCGGGGGGGGGACATGGCTACACCTTC. It encodes CSAGGGHGYTF.

The chain employs TRBV28 and TRBJ2-7; weak D call: TRBD2 (6 bases). This CDR3 has 12 amino acids. Trimming pared 3 bases from V and 4 bases from J, leaving 7 bases between. Per the germline V gene, CDR1 is MDHEN and CDR2 is SYDVKM. CDR3 in amino acids: CASSLGGYEQYF. The CDR3 DNA follows: TGTGCCAGCAGTTTGGGGGGATACGAGCAGTACTTC.

This chain uses TRBV5-1 with TRBJ1-3; perhaps TRBD1 as D (5 bases). This CDR3 spans 14 amino acids. In germline, CDR1 is SGHRS, CDR2 YFSETQ. The V end lost 5 bases, the J end lost 0 bases, and 9 bases lay between the germline ends. The CDR3 here is CASRDIRSGNTIYF. The CDR3 nucleotides read TGCGCCAGCAGGGACATCCGCTCTGGAAACACCATATATTTT.

V and J are TRBV4-2 and TRBJ1-1; D not resolved. The CDR3 is 14 residues long. Deletions cut 3 bases from V and 5 bases from J, with 13 bases between. Germline-derived CDR1 and CDR2 are LGHNA and YNFKEQ. The CDR3 region is CASSHYSAGTEAFF. The CDR3 DNA reads as TGTGCCAGCAGCCACTACTCGGCGGGGACTGAAGCTTTCTTT.

The CDR3 loop is CASSLANSYGYTF. The CDR3 DNA sequence: TGTGCCAGCAGCTTAGCAAATTCCTATGGCTACACCTTC. V gene TRBV7-9 combines with J gene TRBJ1-2; D uncertain. CDR1 is SEHNR, CDR2 FQNEAQ, per germline (reference sequence). V shed 0 bases and J shed 4 bases, with 6 bases lying between them. This CDR3 has 13 amino acids.

CDR3 residues: CASSQDRSYGYTF. The CDR3 DNA sequence: TGTGCCAGCAGCCAGGACAGGAGCTATGGCTACACCTTC. V is TRBV7-2 and J is TRBJ1-2, with 7 positions matching TRBD1. After removal of 5 bases from V and 4 bases from J, the junction contained 4 bases not matched to a gene. CDR3 size: 13 residues. In germline, CDR1 is SGHTA, CDR2 FQGNSA. The entire variable domain, with the rest obtained from reference TRBV7-2 and TRBJ1-2, is as follows: GAGVSQSPSNKVTEKGKDVELRCDPISGHTALYWYRQSLGQGLEFLIYFQGNSAPDKSGLPSDRFSAERTGGSVSTLTIQRTQQEDSAVYLCASSQDRSYGYTFGSGTRLTVV.